This T cell receptor (beta chain) was retrieved from a study of OX40 agonist ivuxolimab in advanced cancers. Germline lookup yields CDR1 LNHDA and CDR2 SQIVND (reference sequence). V shed 2 bases, J shed 5 bases, and the junction held 10 bases outside the gene matches. The CDR3 consists of 16 residues. Findings and caveats of the study: Nonresponders included some who also had low normalized T-cell clonal expansion.

TCRdb keeps only in-frame clones here, not all; method: immunoSEQ multiplex PCR. The table records tens of thousands of clones, roughly nine tenths of them present only once. A remark on this clone: Antigen: not known.

This TCR came from an adult with an advanced solid tumor such as melanoma, head and neck, liver or kidney cancer. The sequenced sample was CD4+ or CD8+ T cells sorted from blood, obtained in a trial of the OX40 agonist ivuxolimab. The chain couples TRBV19 to TRBJ2-3; the match to TRBD2 covers 7 bases. The CDR3 nucleotides read TGTGCCAGTAGTATATTTGGCGGGAGTGATAGAGATACGCAGTATTTT. It encodes CASSIFGGSDRDTQYF.